The sequence of this TCR beta chain was determined in a study of CD8 T cells in ankylosing spondylitis. Study-wide results and caveats: Certain motif variants had earlier appeared in reactive arthritis synovial fluid and blood.

The sample holds many counts of this clonotype. Its target is not known. With 2 bases clipped from V and 4 bases from J, the junction kept 8 bases outside the gene matches. CDR1 MNHEY and CDR2 SMNVEV come from the germline V gene (reference sequence). The CDR3 consists of 16 residues. TCRdb used MiXCR to reprocess the 5' RACE reads, holding one entry per CDR3 protein. The sample gives fewer than 250,000 distinct CDR3 sequences, roughly 10% of which show up once; 2.6% is in the top ten. The source is a male donor with ankylosing spondylitis or in good health (not recorded which). The rearrangement uses TRBV27 and TRBJ1-1, with TRBD1 matching 9 bases. The sample was blood, either unsorted or a sorted T cell fraction (not recorded which). The DNA for the CDR3 is TGTGCCAGCAGTTTAGTGGACAGGGGATCGGGCACTGAAGCTTTCTTT. Encoded protein: CASSLVDRGSGTEAFF.